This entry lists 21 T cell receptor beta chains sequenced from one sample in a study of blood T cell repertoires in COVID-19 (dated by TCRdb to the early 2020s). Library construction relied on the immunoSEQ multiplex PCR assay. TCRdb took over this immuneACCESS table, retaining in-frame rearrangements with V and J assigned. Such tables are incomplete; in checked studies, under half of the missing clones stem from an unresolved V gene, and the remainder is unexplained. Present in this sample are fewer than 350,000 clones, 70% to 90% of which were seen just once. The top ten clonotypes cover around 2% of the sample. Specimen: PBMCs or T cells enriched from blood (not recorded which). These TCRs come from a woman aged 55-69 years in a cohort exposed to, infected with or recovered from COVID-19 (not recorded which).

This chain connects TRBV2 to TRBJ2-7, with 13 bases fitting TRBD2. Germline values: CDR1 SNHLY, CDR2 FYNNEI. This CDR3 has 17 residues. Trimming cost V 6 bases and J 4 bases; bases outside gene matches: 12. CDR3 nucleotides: TGTGCCAGCAGCGACCGGTCCGGGACTAGCGGGAAGTACGAGCAGTACTTC. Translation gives CASSDRSGTSGKYEQYF.

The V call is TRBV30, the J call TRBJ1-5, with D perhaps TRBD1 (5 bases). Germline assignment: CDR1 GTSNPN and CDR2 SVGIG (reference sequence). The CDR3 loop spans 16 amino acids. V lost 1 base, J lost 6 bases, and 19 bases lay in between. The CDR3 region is CAWSAKGKGDGQPQHF. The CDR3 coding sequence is TGTGCCTGGAGTGCTAAGGGGAAAGGGGATGGTCAGCCCCAGCATTTT.

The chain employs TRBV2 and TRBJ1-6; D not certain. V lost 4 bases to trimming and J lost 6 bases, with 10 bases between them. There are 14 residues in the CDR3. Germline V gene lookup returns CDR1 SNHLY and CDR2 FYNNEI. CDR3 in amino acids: CASSAVSSNSPLHF. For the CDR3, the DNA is TGTGCCAGCAGTGCGGTTTCTTCTAATTCACCCCTCCACTTT.

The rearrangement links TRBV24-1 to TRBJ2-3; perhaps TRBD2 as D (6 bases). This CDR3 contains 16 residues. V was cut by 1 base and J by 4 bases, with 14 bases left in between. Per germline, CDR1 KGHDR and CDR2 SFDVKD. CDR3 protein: CATSDFGAGRADTQYF. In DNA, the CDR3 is TGTGCCACCAGTGATTTTGGTGCGGGGCGGGCAGATACGCAGTATTTT.

CDR3 protein: CASSGGAGEKLFF. In DNA form, the CDR3 reads TGTGCCAGCTCGGGGGGGGCAGGGGAAAAACTGTTTTTT. V and J are TRBV12-3 or TRBV12-4 and TRBJ1-4, with D possibly TRBD1 on 6 matching bases. The CDR3 is 13 amino acids. V was clipped by 8 bases and J by 8 bases, with 15 bases between them.

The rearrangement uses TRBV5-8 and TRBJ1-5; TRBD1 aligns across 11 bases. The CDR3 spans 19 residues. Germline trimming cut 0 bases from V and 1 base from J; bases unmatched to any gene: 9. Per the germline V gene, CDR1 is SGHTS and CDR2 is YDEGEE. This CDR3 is CASSLGIGTGGKSNQPQHF. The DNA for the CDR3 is TGTGCCAGCAGCTTGGGGATCGGGACAGGGGGGAAGAGCAATCAGCCCCAGCATTTT.

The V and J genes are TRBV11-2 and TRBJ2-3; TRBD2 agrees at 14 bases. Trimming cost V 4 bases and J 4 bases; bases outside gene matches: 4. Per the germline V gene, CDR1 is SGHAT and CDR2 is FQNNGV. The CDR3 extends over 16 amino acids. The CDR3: CASSSGLAGGADTQYF. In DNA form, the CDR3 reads TGTGCCAGCAGCTCTGGACTAGCGGGAGGCGCAGATACGCAGTATTTT.

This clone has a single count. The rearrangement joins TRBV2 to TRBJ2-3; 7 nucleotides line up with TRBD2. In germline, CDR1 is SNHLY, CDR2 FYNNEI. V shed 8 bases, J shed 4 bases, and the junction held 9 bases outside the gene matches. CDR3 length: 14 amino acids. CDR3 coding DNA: TGTGCCAGCGTATGGGCGGGAGAGGCAGATACGCAGTATTTT. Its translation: CASVWAGEADTQYF.

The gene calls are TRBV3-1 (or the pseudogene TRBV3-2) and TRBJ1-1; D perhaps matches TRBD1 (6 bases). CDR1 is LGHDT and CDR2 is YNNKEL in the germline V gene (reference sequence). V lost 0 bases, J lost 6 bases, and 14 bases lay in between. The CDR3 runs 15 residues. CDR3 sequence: CASSQDIRGWAEAFF. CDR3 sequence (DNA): TGTGCCAGCAGCCAAGATATCAGGGGATGGGCTGAAGCTTTCTTT.

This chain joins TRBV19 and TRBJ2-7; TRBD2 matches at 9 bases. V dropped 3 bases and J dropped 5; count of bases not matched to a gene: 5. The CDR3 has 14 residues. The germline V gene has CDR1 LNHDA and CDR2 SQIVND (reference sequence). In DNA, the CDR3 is TGTGCCAGTAGTATTACGCGGGAGGGCAACGAGCAGTACTTC. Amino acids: CASSITREGNEQYF.

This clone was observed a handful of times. The CDR3 DNA reads as TGTGCCTGGAGTCCTCAGGGCACAGATACGCAGTATTTT. Encoded protein: CAWSPQGTDTQYF. This sequence joins TRBV30 and TRBJ2-3, with D unresolved. The V gene lost 2 bases and the J gene lost 1 base, with 7 bases spanning the gap. Germline CDR1 GTSNPN, CDR2 SVGIG (reference sequence). The CDR3 has 13 residues.

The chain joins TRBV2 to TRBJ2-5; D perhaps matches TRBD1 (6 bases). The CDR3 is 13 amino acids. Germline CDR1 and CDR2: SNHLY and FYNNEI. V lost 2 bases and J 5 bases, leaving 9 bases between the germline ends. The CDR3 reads CASSEWTVETQYF. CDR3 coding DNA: TGTGCCAGCAGTGAATGGACAGTGGAGACCCAGTACTTC. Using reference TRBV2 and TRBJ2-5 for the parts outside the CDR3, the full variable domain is EPEVTQTPSHQVTQMGQEVILRCVPISNHLYFYWYRQILGQKVEFLVSFYNNEISEKSEIFDDQFSVERPDGSNFTLKIRSTKLEDSAMYFCASSEWTVETQYFGPGTRLLVL.

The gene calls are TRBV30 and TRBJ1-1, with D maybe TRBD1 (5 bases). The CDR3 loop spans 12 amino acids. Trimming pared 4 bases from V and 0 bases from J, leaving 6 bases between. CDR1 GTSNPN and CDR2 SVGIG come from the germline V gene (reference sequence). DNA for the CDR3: TGTGCCTGGAACAGGATGAACACTGAAGCTTTCTTT. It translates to CAWNRMNTEAFF.

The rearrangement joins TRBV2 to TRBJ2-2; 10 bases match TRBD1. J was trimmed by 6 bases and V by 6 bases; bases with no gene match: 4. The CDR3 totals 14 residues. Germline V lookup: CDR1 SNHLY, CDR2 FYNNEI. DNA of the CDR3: TGTGCCAGCAGGGGACAGGGGATCTCCGGGGAGCTGTTTTTT. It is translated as CASRGQGISGELFF. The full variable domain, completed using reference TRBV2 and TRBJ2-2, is EPEVTQTPSHQVTQMGQEVILRCVPISNHLYFYWYRQILGQKVEFLVSFYNNEISEKSEIFDDQFSVERPDGSNFTLKIRSTKLEDSAMYFCASRGQGISGELFFGEGSRLTVL.

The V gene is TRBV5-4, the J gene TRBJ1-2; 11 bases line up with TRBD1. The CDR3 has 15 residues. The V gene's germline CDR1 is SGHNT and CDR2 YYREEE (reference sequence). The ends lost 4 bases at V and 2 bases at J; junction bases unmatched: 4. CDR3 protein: CASSLRDRGNYGYTF. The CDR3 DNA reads TGTGCCAGCAGCCTCCGGGACAGGGGGAACTATGGCTACACCTTC.

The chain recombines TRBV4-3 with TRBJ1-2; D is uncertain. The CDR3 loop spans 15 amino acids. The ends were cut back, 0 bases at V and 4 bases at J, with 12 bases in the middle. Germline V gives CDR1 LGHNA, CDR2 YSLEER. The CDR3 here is CASSQDEGNRYGYTF. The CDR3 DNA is TGCGCCAGCAGCCAAGATGAGGGCAACCGCTATGGCTACACCTTC.

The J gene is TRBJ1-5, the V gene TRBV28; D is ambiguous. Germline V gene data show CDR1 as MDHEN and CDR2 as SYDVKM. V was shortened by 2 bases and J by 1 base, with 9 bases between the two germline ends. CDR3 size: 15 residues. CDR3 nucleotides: TGTGCCAGCAGTTTACTCCGGGAAAGCAATCAGCCCCAGCATTTT. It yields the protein CASSLLRESNQPQHF.

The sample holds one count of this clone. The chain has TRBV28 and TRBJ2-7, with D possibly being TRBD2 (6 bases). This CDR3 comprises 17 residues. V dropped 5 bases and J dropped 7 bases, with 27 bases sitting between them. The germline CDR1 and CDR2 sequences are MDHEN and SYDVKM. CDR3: CASSPGPGQMGSGEQYF. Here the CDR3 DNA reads TGTGCCAGCAGTCCCGGACCCGGGCAGATGGGGAGCGGGGAGCAGTACTTC.

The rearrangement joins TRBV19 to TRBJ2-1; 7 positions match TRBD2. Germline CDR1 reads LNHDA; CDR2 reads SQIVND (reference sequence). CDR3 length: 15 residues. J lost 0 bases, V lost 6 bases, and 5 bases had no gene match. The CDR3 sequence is CASSWGGNSYNEQFF. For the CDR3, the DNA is TGTGCCAGTAGCTGGGGGGGAAACTCCTACAATGAGCAGTTCTTC.

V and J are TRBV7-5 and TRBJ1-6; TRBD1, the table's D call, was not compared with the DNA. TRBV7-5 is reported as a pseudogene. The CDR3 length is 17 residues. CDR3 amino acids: CARSLGSWAGDNSPLHF. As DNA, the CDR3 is TGTGCCAGAAGCTTAGGGTCCTGGGCAGGGGATAATTCACCCCTCCACTTT.

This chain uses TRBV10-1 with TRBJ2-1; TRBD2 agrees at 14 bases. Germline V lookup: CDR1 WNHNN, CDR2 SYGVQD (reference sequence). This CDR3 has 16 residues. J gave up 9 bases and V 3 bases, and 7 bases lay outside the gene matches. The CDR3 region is CASSDPGTSGSVEQFF. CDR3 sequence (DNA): TGCGCCAGCAGTGACCCCGGGACTAGCGGGAGTGTTGAGCAGTTCTTC.